The 29 T cell receptor beta chains presented below share a single source sample, sequenced in a study of PD-1 blockade in classical Hodgkin lymphoma. Some clones are missing from TCRdb's copy, which holds only in-frame ones; the method was immunoSEQ multiplex PCR. The repertoire includes around 99,000 clones, approximately 80% of them detected once, and approximately 15% sits in the top ten. Patients all relapsed after autologous stem cell transplantation, and there was variation in brentuximab vedotin exposure. The sequences come from peripheral blood mononuclear cells (PBMCs), collected before the second cycle of nivolumab. These receptors were collected from a human donor with classical Hodgkin lymphoma.

The V gene is TRBV10-3, the J gene TRBJ2-1, with D possibly TRBD2 on 6 matching bases. There are 23 residues in the CDR3. Trimming stripped 0 bases from V and 8 bases from J, with 38 bases between. Germline V gene data show CDR1 as ENHRY and CDR2 as SYGVKD. The CDR3 sequence: CAISESIFEGEIVRDFDPHEQFF. The CDR3 DNA follows: TGTGCCATCAGTGAGTCGATTTTTGAAGGAGAAATAGTCCGGGACTTTGATCCGCATGAGCAGTTCTTC.

The chain is built from TRBV6-6 and TRBJ1-3; TRBD1 matches 8 bases. Germline loops: CDR1 MNHNY, CDR2 SVGAGI (reference sequence). The CDR3 is 14 amino acids. J was trimmed by 3 bases and V by 5 bases; bases with no gene match: 3. CDR3: CASSTGQGGNTIYF. As DNA, the CDR3 is TGTGCCAGCAGTACCGGACAGGGTGGAAACACCATATATTTT.

This clone was seen just once. The rearrangement links TRBV11-2 to TRBJ2-3; weak D call: TRBD2 (5 bases). CDR1 and CDR2 (germline): SGHAT, FQNNGV. The CDR3 spans 14 residues. Deletions cut 4 bases from V and 2 bases from J, with 10 bases between. In DNA form, the CDR3 reads TGTGCCAGCAGCTCCGGACTCAACACAGATACGCAGTATTTT. This sequence encodes CASSSGLNTDTQYF.

V and J are TRBV12-5 and TRBJ2-1; no firm D call. The V and J ends lost 4 bases and 4 bases respectively, with 8 bases between them. Germline loops: CDR1 LGHNT, CDR2 FRNRAP. The CDR3 length is 13 residues. CDR3 in DNA: TGTGCTAGTGGTTCGGGCCCTTACAATGAGCAGTTCTTC. The encoded protein is CASGSGPYNEQFF.

V and J are TRBV11-2 and TRBJ1-3; D not resolved. With 1 base removed from V and 4 bases from J, the gap between germline ends came to 17 bases. This CDR3 has 17 residues. Germline CDR1 reads SGHAT; CDR2 reads FQNNGV. This CDR3 reads CASSLAQFTFAGNTIYF. For the CDR3, the DNA is TGTGCCAGCAGCTTAGCCCAGTTTACATTCGCGGGAAACACCATATATTTT.

This chain connects TRBV7-2 to TRBJ2-2; 9 bases are a match to TRBD2. Germline CDR1 reads SGHTA; CDR2 reads FQGNSA. The CDR3 is 16 residues long. Unmatched junction bases numbered 6, after V lost 3 bases and J lost 4 bases. The CDR3 sequence: CASSLSGGRGTGELFF. DNA for the CDR3: TGTGCCAGCAGCTTGAGCGGGGGGCGCGGCACCGGGGAGCTGTTTTTT.

The CDR3 loop is CASSLVPANTGELFF. In DNA, the CDR3 is TGTGCCAGCAGCTTAGTCCCGGCGAACACCGGGGAGCTGTTTTTT. The rearrangement joins TRBV7-2 to TRBJ2-2; the D is unclear. The V end was cut by 1 base, the J end by 0 bases, with 6 bases between. The CDR3 totals 15 residues. Germline V lookup: CDR1 SGHTA, CDR2 FQGNSA.

The chain employs TRBV14 and TRBJ2-1; D is unclear. Trimming took 1 base from V and 10 from J, leaving 11 bases between them. Germline V gives CDR1 SGHDN, CDR2 FVKESK. This CDR3 contains 13 residues. CDR3 sequence (DNA): TGTGCCAGCAGCCAAGCGAGGCGGATCGAGCAGTTCTTC. Protein sequence: CASSQARRIEQFF.

The CDR3 region has the DNA TGTGCCAGTACCCCGGGACTAGCGACCGGGGAGCTGTTTTTT. It is translated as CASTPGLATGELFF. The J gene is TRBJ2-2, the V gene TRBV19; TRBD2 aligns across 10 bases. This CDR3 region has 14 residues. The trim removed 7 bases at V and 5 bases at J, leaving 4 bases unmatched. Germline V lookup: CDR1 LNHDA, CDR2 SQIVND (reference sequence).

This clone has a single count. The CDR3 protein is CASSRTVTGELFF. CDR3 sequence (DNA): TGTGCCAGCTCAAGGACGGTCACCGGGGAGCTGTTTTTT. The V call is TRBV18, the J call TRBJ2-2, with D unresolved. V shed 5 bases and J shed 4 bases, with 8 bases lying between them. Per germline, CDR1 KGHSH and CDR2 LQKENI. There are 13 residues in the CDR3. Drawing the rest from reference TRBV18 and TRBJ2-2, the complete variable domain is NAGVMQNPRHLVRRRGQEARLRCSPMKGHSHVYWYRQLPEEGLKFMVYLQKENIIDESGMPKERFSAEFPKEGPSILRIQQVVRGDSAAYFCASSRTVTGELFFGEGSRLTVL.

This clone appeared a single time. The chain recombines TRBV19 with TRBJ2-7; a possible D gene is TRBD1 (6 bases). Germline CDR1 reads LNHDA; CDR2 reads SQIVND (reference sequence). The germline V and J ends were trimmed by 5 bases and 2 bases, with 13 bases remaining between them. This CDR3 has 14 residues. CDR3 nucleotides: TGTGCCAGTAGTCTACGACAGGCCCCCTACGAGCAGTACTTC. Its translation: CASSLRQAPYEQYF. Full variable domain (missing parts from reference TRBV19 and TRBJ2-7): DGGITQSPKYLFRKEGQNVTLSCEQNLNHDAMYWYRQDPGQGLRLIYYSQIVNDFQKGDIAEGYSVSREKKESFPLTVTSAQKNPTAFYLCASSLRQAPYEQYFGPGTRLTVT.

V gene TRBV10-2 combines with J gene TRBJ2-2; D is undetermined. CDR3 length: 12 amino acids. The germline V gene has CDR1 WSHSY and CDR2 SAAADI. Trimming pared 9 bases from V and 1 base from J, leaving 6 bases between. The CDR3: CASTKNTGELFF. CDR3 coding DNA: TGCGCCAGTACTAAGAACACCGGGGAGCTGTTTTTT.

The CDR3 here is CAISDKGDYGYTF. The CDR3, as DNA: TGTGCCATCAGTGATAAGGGTGACTATGGCTACACCTTC. The rearrangement uses TRBV10-3 and TRBJ1-2; D remains ambiguous. CDR1 is ENHRY and CDR2 is SYGVKD in the germline V gene. This CDR3 contains 13 residues. The V end was cut by 3 bases, the J end by 3 bases, with 8 bases between.

V is TRBV5-1 and J is TRBJ1-2, with D unresolved. From germline, CDR1 is SGHRS and CDR2 YFSETQ. With 4 bases removed from V and 4 bases from J, the gap between germline ends came to 11 bases. The CDR3 has 13 residues. CDR3 sequence: CASSVNRIYGYTF. CDR3 bases: TGCGCCAGCAGCGTGAACCGAATCTATGGCTACACCTTC.

The chain carries TRBV18 and TRBJ2-2; 7 nucleotides line up with TRBD2. The V gene's germline CDR1 is KGHSH and CDR2 LQKENI. J was trimmed by 2 bases and V by 4 bases; bases with no gene match: 7. The CDR3 consists of 16 residues. The CDR3 loop is CASSLKRDVNTGELFF. The CDR3 region has the DNA TGTGCCAGCTCACTAAAGCGGGATGTTAACACCGGGGAGCTGTTTTTT.

The CDR3 coding sequence is TGTGCCAGCAGGGGCAGGGGGAAAAACCCCTACGAGCAGTACTTC. Translation: CASRGRGKNPYEQYF. The rearrangement links TRBV2 to TRBJ2-7; 7 nucleotides match TRBD1. V was pared by 6 bases and J by 2 bases, with 10 bases of the junction left unmatched. Germline CDR1 is SNHLY and CDR2 is FYNNEI. CDR3 length: 15 residues.

V and J are TRBV10-3 and TRBJ1-1; D might be TRBD1 (6 bases). V was clipped by 3 bases and J by 5 bases, with 13 bases between them. Looked up from germline, CDR1 is ENHRY and CDR2 is SYGVKD. The CDR3 spans 14 residues. CDR3: CAISESTGGTEAFF. DNA for the CDR3: TGTGCCATCAGTGAATCGACAGGAGGAACTGAAGCTTTCTTT.

This clone was detected once. This chain uses TRBV7-9 with TRBJ2-3; 8 bases align to TRBD2. This CDR3 comprises 14 residues. The germline V gene encodes CDR1 SEHNR and CDR2 FQNEAQ (reference sequence). V dropped 5 bases and J dropped 2; count of bases not matched to a gene: 3. The CDR3 region is CASSLSGATDTQYF. CDR3 in DNA: TGTGCCAGCAGCCTTAGCGGGGCCACAGATACGCAGTATTTT.

This chain connects TRBV15 to TRBJ2-3, with 7 bases lining up with TRBD2. Germline V gene data show CDR1 as LNHNV and CDR2 as YYDKDF (reference sequence). After removal of 0 bases from V and 1 base from J, the junction contained 4 bases not matched to a gene. This CDR3 contains 16 residues. Here the CDR3 DNA reads TGTGCCACCAGCAGAGATAAGCGGGGTGGCACAGATACGCAGTATTTT. This translates into CATSRDKRGGTDTQYF.

This clone was detected only once. The V gene is TRBV30, the J gene TRBJ2-3, with TRBD2 identical over 7 bases. The V gene end was trimmed by 0 bases and the J gene end by 2 bases; junction bases not matched to a gene: 8. CDR1 and CDR2 (germline): GTSNPN, SVGIG (reference sequence). The CDR3 consists of 16 residues. The CDR3 protein is CAWSVGFAGDTDTQYF. The CDR3 DNA sequence: TGTGCCTGGAGTGTAGGTTTCGCGGGGGACACAGATACGCAGTATTTT.

The chain uses TRBV10-3 and TRBJ2-5; D possibly corresponds to TRBD2 (5 bases). Trimming removed 4 bases from V and 5 bases from J, with 11 bases in between. The CDR3 loop spans 13 amino acids. Germline CDR1 ENHRY, CDR2 SYGVKD. The DNA for the CDR3 is TGTGCCATCAGTGCCGGCGGCGGGGAGACCCAGTACTTC. Amino acids: CAISAGGGETQYF.

This clone was found once. The V gene is TRBV10-1, the J gene TRBJ2-1; 10 bases are shared with TRBD2. V lost 3 bases to trimming and J lost 8 bases; unmatched junction nucleotides: 7. Germline V gene lookup returns CDR1 WNHNN and CDR2 SYGVQD (reference sequence). The CDR3 has 15 amino acids. CDR3 sequence: CASSELASGRHEQFF. The CDR3 DNA sequence: TGCGCCAGCAGTGAACTGGCTAGCGGGAGACATGAGCAGTTCTTC.

V gene TRBV7-3 combines with J gene TRBJ2-3, with 8 bases matching TRBD1. Germline CDR1 and CDR2: SGHTA and FQGTGA. The CDR3 runs 14 residues. The ends lost 1 base at V and 9 bases at J; junction bases unmatched: 6. The CDR3 reads CASSLMWGQETQYF. DNA of the CDR3: TGTGCCAGCAGCTTAATGTGGGGACAGGAGACGCAGTATTTT.

The chain links TRBV7-9 to TRBJ2-7, with 7 positions matching TRBD2. Germline loops: CDR1 SEHNR, CDR2 FQNEAQ (reference sequence). The junction had 7 bases not matched to a gene; V was cut back by 2 bases and J by 0 bases. This CDR3 is 16 amino acids long. The CDR3 nucleotides read TGTGCCAGCAGCTTATTCGCCCTAGCGGTCTCCTACGAGCAGTACTTC. Its translation is CASSLFALAVSYEQYF.

The chain combines TRBV14 with TRBJ2-5; unclear D gene. The CDR3 contains 14 residues. Germline CDR1 SGHDN, CDR2 FVKESK. With 4 bases removed from V and 5 bases from J, the gap between germline ends came to 14 bases. This chain's CDR3 is CASSPLLPGETQYF. The CDR3 coding sequence is TGTGCCAGCAGCCCTCTCCTTCCCGGGGAGACCCAGTACTTC.

This clone turned up a few times. The chain employs TRBV4-2 and TRBJ1-4, with D uncertain. Trimming took off 2 bases at V and 2 bases at J, with 6 bases between the two ends. CDR1 and CDR2 (germline): LGHNA, YNFKEQ. The CDR3 has 14 residues. The chain's CDR3 is CASSQTATNEKLFF. The CDR3 region has the DNA TGTGCCAGCAGCCAAACAGCGACTAATGAAAAACTGTTTTTT.

J is TRBJ1-5 and V is TRBV7-9; 9 positions agree with TRBD1. This CDR3 contains 17 residues. V lost 1 base, J lost 0 bases, and 4 bases stayed unmatched. From germline, CDR1 is SEHNR and CDR2 FQNEAQ (reference sequence). CDR3 nucleotides: TGTGCCAGCAGCTTAGACCGGACAGGGGATAGCAATCAGCCCCAGCATTTT. This translates into CASSLDRTGDSNQPQHF.

The V call is TRBV7-8, the J call TRBJ2-1; D uncertain. The CDR3 is made up of 15 amino acids. Germline CDR1 and CDR2: SGHVS and FQNEAQ. V lost 1 base and J 2 bases, leaving 9 bases between the germline ends. CDR3 in amino acids: CASSLGTAAYNEQFF. The DNA of the CDR3 is TGTGCCAGCAGCTTAGGTACCGCAGCCTACAATGAGCAGTTCTTC.

The V gene is TRBV13, the J gene TRBJ2-1; TRBD2 matches at 9 bases. CDR1 and CDR2 (germline): PRHDT, FYEKMQ (reference sequence). The J segment lost 6 bases and the V segment lost 2 bases, leaving 2 bases of the junction unmatched. The CDR3 runs 14 residues. For the CDR3, the DNA is TGTGCCAGCAGCTTACCGGGACTAGCCAATGAGCAGTTCTTC. Encoded protein: CASSLPGLANEQFF.